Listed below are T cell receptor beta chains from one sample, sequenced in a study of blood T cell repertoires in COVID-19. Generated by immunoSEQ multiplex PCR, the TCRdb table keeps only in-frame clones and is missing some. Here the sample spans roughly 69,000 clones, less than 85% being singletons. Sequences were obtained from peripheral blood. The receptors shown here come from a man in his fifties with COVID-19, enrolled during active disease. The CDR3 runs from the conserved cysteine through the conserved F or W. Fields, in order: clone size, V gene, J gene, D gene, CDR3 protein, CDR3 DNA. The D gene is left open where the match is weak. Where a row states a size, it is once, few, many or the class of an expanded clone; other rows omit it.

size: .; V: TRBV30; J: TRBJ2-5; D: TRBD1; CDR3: CAWRAWDRGTKETQYF; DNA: TGTGCCTGGAGGGCCTGGGACAGGGGAACAAAAGAGACCCAGTACTTC
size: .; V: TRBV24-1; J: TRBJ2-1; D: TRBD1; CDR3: CATSDPTGKGSDEQFF; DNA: TGTGCCACCAGTGACCCGACAGGGAAGGGGTCCGATGAGCAGTTCTTC
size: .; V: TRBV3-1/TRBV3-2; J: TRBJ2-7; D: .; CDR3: CASSQWSSGYEQYF; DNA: TGTGCCAGCAGCCAATGGTCATCGGGGTACGAGCAGTACTTC
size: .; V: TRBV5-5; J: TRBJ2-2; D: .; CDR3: CARSGLEGPAPGSCFF; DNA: .
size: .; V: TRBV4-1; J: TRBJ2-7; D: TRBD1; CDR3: CASSQVLGTGAYEQYF; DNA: TGCGCCAGCAGCCAGGTACTCGGGACAGGGGCCTACGAGCAGTACTTC
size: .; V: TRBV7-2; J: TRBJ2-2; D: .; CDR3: CASSPSRGSVTGELFF; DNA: TGTGCCAGCAGCCCCTCCCGGGGTTCCGTCACCGGGGAGCTGTTTTTT
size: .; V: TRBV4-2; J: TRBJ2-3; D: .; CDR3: CASSQIGLDTDTQYF; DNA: TGTGCCAGCAGCCAGATCGGTCTAGACACAGATACGCAGTATTTT
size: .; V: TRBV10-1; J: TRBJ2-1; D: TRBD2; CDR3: CASSNQGDYYNEQFF; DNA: TGCGCCAGCAGTAACCAAGGGGACTACTACAATGAGCAGTTCTTC
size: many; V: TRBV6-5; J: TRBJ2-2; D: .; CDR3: CASSYARTATGELFF; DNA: TGTGCCAGCAGTTACGCCCGGACAGCGACCGGGGAGCTGTTTTTT
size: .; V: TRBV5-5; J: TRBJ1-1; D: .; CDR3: CASSLDLYGDTEAFF; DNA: TGTGCCAGCAGCTTGGATTTATACGGGGACACTGAAGCTTTCTTT
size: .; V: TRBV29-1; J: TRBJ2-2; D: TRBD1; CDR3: CSVDGQGSTGELFF; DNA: TGCAGCGTCGATGGACAGGGAAGCACCGGGGAGCTGTTTTTT
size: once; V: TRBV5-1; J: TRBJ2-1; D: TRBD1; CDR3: CASSPGQGSYNEQFF; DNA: TGCGCCAGCAGTCCTGGACAGGGCTCCTACAATGAGCAGTTCTTC
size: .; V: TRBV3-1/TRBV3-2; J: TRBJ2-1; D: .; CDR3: CASSPTSLPNEQFF; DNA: TGTGCCAGCAGCCCAACATCGCTGCCAAATGAGCAGTTCTTC
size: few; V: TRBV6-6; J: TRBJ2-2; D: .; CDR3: CARCGAGELFF; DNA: TGTGCCAGGTGCGGGGCCGGGGAGCTGTTTTTT
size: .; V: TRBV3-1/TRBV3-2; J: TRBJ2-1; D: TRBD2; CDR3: CASSHPRGAGVHEQFF; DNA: TGTGCCAGCAGCCACCCGCGGGGGGCGGGGGTACATGAGCAGTTCTTC
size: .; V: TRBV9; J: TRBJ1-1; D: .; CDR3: CASSNGGEMNTEAFF; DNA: TGTGCCAGCAGCAACGGAGGGGAGATGAACACTGAAGCTTTCTTT
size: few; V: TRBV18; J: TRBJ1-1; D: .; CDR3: CASSPTQGSVTEAFF; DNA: TGTGCCAGCTCCCCGACCCAGGGGAGTGTCACTGAAGCTTTCTTT
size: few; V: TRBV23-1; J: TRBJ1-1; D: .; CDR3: CASSHPGQLNTEAFF; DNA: TGCGCCAGCAGTCACCCGGGACAACTGAACACTGAAGCTTTCTTT
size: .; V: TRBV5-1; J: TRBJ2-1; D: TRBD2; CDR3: CASRGLAGDNEQFF; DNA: TGCGCCAGCAGGGGACTAGCGGGGGACAATGAGCAGTTCTTC
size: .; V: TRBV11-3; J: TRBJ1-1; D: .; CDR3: CASSLGAGGGGTEAFF; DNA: TGTGCCAGCAGCTTAGGCGCGGGGGGTGGAGGGACTGAAGCTTTCTTT
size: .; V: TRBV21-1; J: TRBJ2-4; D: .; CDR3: CASSKGGEQKANIQYF; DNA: TGTGCCAGCAGCAAAGGGGGGGAACAGAAAGCAAACATTCAGTACTTC
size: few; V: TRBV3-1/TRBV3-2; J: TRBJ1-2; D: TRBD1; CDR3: CASSHLRTGDGYTF; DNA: TGTGCCAGCAGCCACCTCAGGACAGGGGATGGCTACACCTTC
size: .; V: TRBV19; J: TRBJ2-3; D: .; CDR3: CASSIERMADTQYF; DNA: TGTGCCAGTAGTATAGAGAGGATGGCAGATACGCAGTATTTT
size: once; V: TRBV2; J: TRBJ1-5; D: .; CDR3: CASTGLGRQHF; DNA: TGTGCCAGCACAGGGTTAGGGCGGCAGCATTTT
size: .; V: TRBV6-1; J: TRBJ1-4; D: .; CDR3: CASSETAATNEKLFF; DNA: TGTGCCAGCAGTGAGACAGCCGCAACTAATGAAAAACTGTTTTTT
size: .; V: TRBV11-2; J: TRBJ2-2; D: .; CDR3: CASSFGRGTTGELFF; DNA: TGTGCCAGCAGCTTCGGCAGGGGTACCACCGGGGAGCTGTTTTTT
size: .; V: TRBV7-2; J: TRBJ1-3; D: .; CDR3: CASSAQGSGNTIYF; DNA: TGTGCCAGCAGCGCACAGGGTTCTGGAAACACCATATATTTT
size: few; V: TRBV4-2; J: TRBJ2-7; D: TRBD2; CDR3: CASSQDPSGGLYEQYF; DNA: TGTGCCAGCAGCCAAGACCCTAGCGGGGGCCTCTACGAGCAGTACTTC